This entry lists 2 T cell receptor beta chains sequenced from one sample in a study of T cells in Graves' hyperthyroidism and ophthalmopathy. Amplification targeted TCR beta CDR3 regions from RNA transcripts. Initially, a first-round RT-PCR of the TCR CDR3 employed the HTBI primer set. TCRdb reprocessed the multiplex PCR reads with MiXCR, giving one entry per CDR3 protein. The sample holds fewer than 650,000 distinct CDR3 sequences, around 50% seen once. Sequenced material: peripheral blood or thyroid tissue (not recorded which). The receptors derive from an adult woman with Graves' disease, either hyperthyroidism or ophthalmopathy (not recorded which).

The chain has TRBV7-9 and TRBJ2-7; 8 bases map to TRBD1. From germline, CDR1 is SEHNR and CDR2 FQNEAQ (reference sequence). V was clipped by 6 bases and J by 0 bases; unmatched bases: 7. The length of the CDR3 is 15 residues. The CDR3 DNA is TGTGCCAGCAGTCAGACAGGGGTCTTCTCCTACGAGCAGTACTTC. It is translated as CASSQTGVFSYEQYF.

Ten or more counts support this clonotype. The chain combines TRBV7-9 with TRBJ1-1; D unclear. V dropped 3 bases and J dropped 1 base, with 12 bases sitting between them. Germline CDR1 SEHNR, CDR2 FQNEAQ (reference sequence). The length of the CDR3 is 15 residues. CDR3 nucleotides: TGTGCCAGCAGCTTCGAAGCCGGACGGAACACTGAAGCTTTCTTT. Translating gives CASSFEAGRNTEAFF.